The 27 T cell receptor beta chains presented below share a single source sample, sequenced in a study of T cells in Graves' hyperthyroidism and ophthalmopathy. The TCR beta CDR3 regions underwent amplification using RNA transcripts as the source. HTBI primers were used for first-round RT-PCR of the TCR CDR3. TCRdb analysed the multiplex PCR reads with MiXCR anew, one entry per CDR3 protein. This sample yields over 350,000 distinct CDR3 sequences, of which approximately 14% are seen a single time; about 13% belongs to the top ten. Source material: blood. Receptors originate from a man aged 18 to 29 with Graves' ophthalmopathy.

The genes are TRBV25-1 and TRBJ2-7, with 7 bases that match TRBD1. From germline, CDR1 is MGHDK and CDR2 SYGVNS. The length of the CDR3 is 12 residues. The CDR3 loop reads CAGQSGSSEQYF. The DNA for the CDR3 is TGTGCGGGACAGAGTGGTTCGAGCGAGCAGTACTTC.

This clonotype was seen ten or more times. The chain links TRBV11-1 to TRBJ2-1, with 7 positions matching TRBD2. Germline loops: CDR1 SGHAT, CDR2 FQDESV (reference sequence). The CDR3 is 13 residues long. The trim removed 6 bases at V and 10 bases at J, leaving 9 bases unmatched. CDR3 sequence (DNA): TGTGCCAGCAGTCAAAGGGAGGGCTGGGAGCAGTTCTTC. Translated, it gives CASSQREGWEQFF.

The table lists this clonotype with many counts. This chain links TRBV3-1 with TRBJ2-2, with 13 bases matching TRBD2. The V and J ends lost 1 base and 0 bases, in that order; junction bases with no gene match: 2. Germline assignment: CDR1 LGHDT and CDR2 YNNKEL (reference sequence). The CDR3 covers 18 residues. CDR3 DNA sequence: TGTGCCAGCAGCCAAGTACTAGCGGGAGGGCCGAACACCGGGGAGCTGTTTTTT. Translating gives CASSQVLAGGPNTGELFF.

V and J are TRBV7-6 and TRBJ2-3; weak D call: TRBD2 (6 bases). Trimming pared 2 bases from V and 0 bases from J, leaving 18 bases between. Germline V gene data show CDR1 as SGHVS and CDR2 as FNYEAQ. The CDR3 has 18 amino acids. The CDR3 is CASSLFFRSSGSTDTQYF. The CDR3, as DNA: TGTGCCAGCAGCTTATTTTTCCGGTCGAGCGGGAGCACAGATACGCAGTATTTT. Filled out from reference TRBV7-6 and TRBJ2-3, the complete variable domain reads GAGVSQSPRYKVTKRGQDVALRCDPISGHVSLYWYRQALGQGPEFLTYFNYEAQQDKSGLPNDRFSAERPEGSISTLTIQRTEQRDSAMYRCASSLFFRSSGSTDTQYFGPGTRLTVL.

The V and J genes are TRBV20-1 and TRBJ2-1, with a weak D call TRBD2 (6 bases). Germline V gene lookup returns CDR1 DFQATT and CDR2 SNEGSKA (reference sequence). V lost 0 bases and J 4 bases, leaving 22 bases between the germline ends. The CDR3 length is 18 residues. The CDR3 DNA follows: TGCAGTGCTAGAGATACAGGAGGGAGGCCCAATAATTACAATGAGCAGTTCTTC. It translates to CSARDTGGRPNNYNEQFF.

This sequence joins TRBV7-9 and TRBJ1-6; D might be TRBD1 (5 bases). CDR1 and CDR2 from the germline V gene are SEHNR and FQNEAQ (reference sequence). V lost 2 bases and J lost 4, with 6 bases in between. The CDR3 sequence is 14 residues long. CDR3 nucleotide sequence: TGTGCCAGCAGCTTAAGACAGTATAATTCACCCCTCCACTTT. This translates into CASSLRQYNSPLHF.

The chain links TRBV6-1 to TRBJ1-2, with TRBD1 identical over 7 bases. Germline V lookup: CDR1 MNHNS, CDR2 SASEGT. V gave up 2 bases and J gave up 5 bases; unmatched junction bases: 2. The CDR3 is 13 amino acids. For the CDR3, the DNA is TGTGCCAGCAGTGAACAGGGGGGGTATGGCTACACCTTC. Its translation is CASSEQGGYGYTF.

This clonotype showed up many times. The chain carries TRBV20-1 and TRBJ2-5; 7 bases line up with TRBD1. Germline V CDR1 and CDR2: DFQATT, SNEGSKA (reference sequence). The CDR3 contains 14 residues. The V segment lost 4 bases and the J segment 5 bases; nucleotides outside the gene matches: 10. The CDR3 loop reads CSATTGPVGETQYF. The CDR3 DNA follows: TGCAGTGCTACGACAGGGCCCGTCGGGGAGACCCAGTACTTC.

This clonotype was seen only a few times. The chain couples TRBV10-2 to TRBJ2-2; possibly TRBD1 or TRBD2 for D (5 bases each). CDR3 length: 13 residues. Germline V gene data show CDR1 as WSHSY and CDR2 as SAAADI. Deletions cut 6 bases from V and 4 bases from J, with 9 bases between. The DNA for the CDR3 is TGCGCCAGCAGACTAGGGGTCACCGGGGAGCTGTTTTTT. It encodes CASRLGVTGELFF.

This clonotype was observed many times. CDR3 sequence (DNA): TGTGCCACCGGGAGGGGGCCAAACCAACCTGAGCAGTACTTC. Translating it yields CATGRGPNQPEQYF. V usage is TRBV24-1 and J usage is TRBJ2-7, with D perhaps matching TRBD1 or TRBD2 (7 bases each). The V gene's germline CDR1 is KGHDR and CDR2 SFDVKD. Trimming pared 9 bases from V and 7 bases from J, leaving 21 bases between. This CDR3 has 14 residues.

Notes on this clonotype: One end of the junction is discordant with germline, which a read error may explain. The chain couples TRBV11-2 to TRBJ2-2; TRBD1 is a possible D gene (6 bases). Per germline, CDR1 SGHAT and CDR2 FQNNGV. There are 18 residues in the CDR3. CDR3 sequence (DNA): TGTGCCAGCAGACAGCAGGGGCAGGGGCCCCTGCACACCGGGGAGCTGCTTTTT. Its protein product is CASRQQGQGPLHTGELLF.

This clonotype showed up just a few times. The genes are TRBV19 and TRBJ2-7; TRBD2 aligns across 9 bases. The germline gives CDR1 LNHDA, CDR2 SQIVND (reference sequence). The CDR3 consists of 15 residues. After removal of 5 bases from V and 0 bases from J, the junction contained 5 bases not matched to a gene. The CDR3 loop is CASSATSGTSYEQYF. The CDR3 DNA is TGTGCCAGTAGTGCGACTAGCGGCACCTCCTACGAGCAGTACTTC.

The table lists this clonotype with many counts. The chain is built from TRBV6-5 and TRBJ1-1, with 10 bases that match TRBD1. Losses at the gene ends were 4 bases for V and 1 base for J; bases not matched to a gene: 9. The CDR3 is 17 amino acids. CDR1 MNHEY and CDR2 SVGAGI come from the germline V gene. The CDR3 loop is CASSLLPGTGENTEAFF. The CDR3 coding sequence is TGTGCCAGCAGTTTACTCCCCGGGACAGGGGAGAACACTGAAGCTTTCTTT.

The chain uses TRBV4-1 and TRBJ2-5, with TRBD2 as a possible D gene (5 bases). This CDR3 is 16 amino acids long. Trimming stripped 4 bases from V and 1 base from J, with 16 bases between. Germline loops: CDR1 MGHRA, CDR2 YSYEKL. The CDR3 DNA follows: TGCGCCAGCAGCCTTCTGGCGGGTAGCAGCCAAGAGACCCAGTACTTC. Translated, it gives CASSLLAGSSQETQYF.

This clonotype was observed a few times. The chain couples TRBV6-6 to TRBJ1-5; tentative D call: TRBD1 (5 bases). CDR3 length: 15 amino acids. Between the trimmed V and J ends, which lost 2 bases and 6 bases, there was a span of 14 bases. Germline CDR1 MNHNY, CDR2 SVGAGI (reference sequence). CDR3 sequence reads: CASSYEAEGRQPQHF. The CDR3 coding sequence is TGTGCCAGCAGTTACGAGGCTGAGGGGCGTCAGCCCCAGCATTTT.

This clonotype has a count of ten or more. The chain is built from TRBV13 and TRBJ2-2; D uncertain. The CDR3 loop spans 13 amino acids. CDR1 is PRHDT and CDR2 is FYEKMQ in the germline V gene (reference sequence). Trimming removed 5 bases from V and 6 bases from J, with 10 bases in between. DNA of the CDR3: TGTGCCAGCAGCGCAGAGAGGTCCGGGGAGCTGTTTTTT. Translated: CASSAERSGELFF.

There are many counts of this clonotype. The CDR3 loop reads CASTPDSQETQYF. The DNA of the CDR3 is TGTGCCAGCACCCCGGACAGTCAAGAGACCCAGTACTTC. This sequence joins TRBV7-2 and TRBJ2-5; weak D call: TRBD1 (6 bases). In germline, CDR1 is SGHTA, CDR2 FQGNSA. V lost 7 bases, J lost 2 bases, and 11 bases lay in between. The CDR3 loop spans 13 amino acids. Full variable domain (missing parts from reference TRBV7-2 and TRBJ2-5): GAGVSQSPSNKVTEKGKDVELRCDPISGHTALYWYRQSLGQGLEFLIYFQGNSAPDKSGLPSDRFSAERTGGSVSTLTIQRTQQEDSAVYLCASTPDSQETQYFGPGTRLLVL.

This clonotype has just a few counts. The chain is built from TRBV5-6 and TRBJ1-5; no clear D gene. This CDR3 spans 15 amino acids. Per the germline V gene, CDR1 is SGHDT and CDR2 is YYEEEE. Trimming pared 3 bases from V and 6 bases from J, leaving 16 bases between. The CDR3 loop is CASSYSSGKVQPQHF. CDR3 bases: TGTGCCAGCAGCTATTCCTCGGGCAAGGTTCAGCCCCAGCATTTT.

This clonotype occurred many times. The chain is built from TRBV12-3 or TRBV12-4 and TRBJ2-7; tentative D call: TRBD1 (6 bases). The CDR3 has 14 residues. V was trimmed by 5 bases and J by 4 bases, leaving 15 bases between them. The CDR3 loop reads CASSRTVSIYEQYF. The CDR3 DNA reads TGTGCCAGCAGTAGGACAGTGTCGATATACGAGCAGTACTTC.

This clonotype was counted many times. In DNA form, the CDR3 reads TGTGCCAGCAGTCCTATGTCGGCGGGAGGGGGGGAGACCCAGTACTTC. This sequence encodes CASSPMSAGGGETQYF. The chain employs TRBV28 and TRBJ2-5, with 9 bases that match TRBD2. V dropped 5 bases and J dropped 5; count of bases not matched to a gene: 12. The germline CDR1 and CDR2 sequences are MDHEN and SYDVKM. CDR3 length: 16 amino acids.

At least ten counts were recorded for this clonotype. The rearrangement uses TRBV20-1 and TRBJ1-6; TRBD1 might be the D (6 bases). The CDR3 has 13 amino acids. With 5 bases removed from V and 8 bases from J, the gap between germline ends came to 13 bases. Germline CDR1 DFQATT, CDR2 SNEGSKA (reference sequence). CDR3 sequence: CSALDSEDSPLHF. CDR3 sequence (DNA): TGCAGTGCTTTGGACAGCGAGGATTCACCCCTCCACTTT.

This clonotype was seen ten or more times. This rearrangement joins TRBV28 to TRBJ2-7; a weak D match, TRBD1 (5 bases). The germline CDR1 and CDR2 sequences are MDHEN and SYDVKM. Trimming took off 7 bases at V and 0 bases at J, with 13 bases between the two ends. CDR3 length equals 14 residues. The CDR3 bases are TGTGCCAGCACCCCAGGGCAGGGCTCCTACGAGCAGTACTTC. Translating it yields CASTPGQGSYEQYF. Complete variable domain (other parts from reference TRBV28 and TRBJ2-7): DVKVTQSSRYLVKRTGEKVFLECVQDMDHENMFWYRQDPGLGLRLIYFSYDVKMKEKGDIPEGYSVSREKKERFSLILESASTNQTSMYLCASTPGQGSYEQYFGPGTRLTVT.

The CDR3 spells CAWSPQNKGTNQPQHF. DNA of the CDR3: TGTGCCTGGAGTCCACAAAATAAGGGTACCAATCAGCCCCAGCATTTT. The gene calls are TRBV30 and TRBJ1-5; D not certain. CDR3 length: 16 residues. CDR1 is GTSNPN and CDR2 is SVGIG in the germline V gene (reference sequence). V was pared by 2 bases and J by 3 bases, with 17 bases between.

The chain recombines TRBV10-2 with TRBJ2-7; TRBD1 or TRBD2 may be the D gene (5 bases each). CDR1 is WSHSY, CDR2 SAAADI, per germline. The CDR3 extends over 13 amino acids. The V end lost 8 bases, the J end lost 5 bases, and 16 bases lay between the germline ends. The CDR3 sequence is CASDAGTIDEQYF. The DNA for the CDR3 is TGCGCCAGCGACGCCGGGACGATCGACGAGCAGTACTTC.

This clonotype was observed at least ten times. The genes are TRBV5-1 and TRBJ2-1, with TRBD1 as a possible D gene (7 bases). Looked up from germline, CDR1 is SGHRS and CDR2 is YFSETQ. Trimming removed 7 bases at V and 8 bases at J, with 22 bases between. The CDR3 totals 15 residues. The CDR3 coding sequence is TGCGCCAGCCTCGCCGGAGGGACAGATGGGCATGAGCAGTTCTTC. Translated: CASLAGGTDGHEQFF. Full variable domain (missing parts from reference TRBV5-1 and TRBJ2-1): KAGVTQTPRYLIKTRGQQVTLSCSPISGHRSVSWYQQTPGQGLQFLFEYFSETQRNKGNFPGRFSGRQFSNSRSEMNVSTLELGDSALYLCASLAGGTDGHEQFFGPGTRLTVL.

This clonotype was observed at least ten times. The V call is TRBV4-2, the J call TRBJ1-1, with D unclear. CDR1 is LGHNA and CDR2 is YNFKEQ in the germline V gene. The CDR3 length is 14 residues. The ends were cut back, 0 bases at V and 7 bases at J, with 12 bases in the middle. CDR3 sequence: CASSQDLEVNEAFF. Written as DNA, the CDR3 is TGTGCCAGCAGCCAAGATCTGGAGGTGAATGAAGCTTTCTTT.

Ten or more counts support this clonotype. The chain combines TRBV2 with TRBJ2-5; D possibly matches TRBD1 or TRBD2 (6 bases each). The CDR3 length is 15 residues. Germline V CDR1 and CDR2: SNHLY, FYNNEI. Trimming took off 5 bases at V and 2 bases at J, with 15 bases between the two ends. CDR3 sequence: CASSLEGDGQETQYF. Here the CDR3 DNA reads TGTGCCAGCAGTCTGGAGGGGGACGGGCAAGAGACCCAGTACTTC. Drawing the rest from reference TRBV2 and TRBJ2-5, the complete variable domain is EPEVTQTPSHQVTQMGQEVILRCVPISNHLYFYWYRQILGQKVEFLVSFYNNEISEKSEIFDDQFSVERPDGSNFTLKIRSTKLEDSAMYFCASSLEGDGQETQYFGPGTRLLVL.